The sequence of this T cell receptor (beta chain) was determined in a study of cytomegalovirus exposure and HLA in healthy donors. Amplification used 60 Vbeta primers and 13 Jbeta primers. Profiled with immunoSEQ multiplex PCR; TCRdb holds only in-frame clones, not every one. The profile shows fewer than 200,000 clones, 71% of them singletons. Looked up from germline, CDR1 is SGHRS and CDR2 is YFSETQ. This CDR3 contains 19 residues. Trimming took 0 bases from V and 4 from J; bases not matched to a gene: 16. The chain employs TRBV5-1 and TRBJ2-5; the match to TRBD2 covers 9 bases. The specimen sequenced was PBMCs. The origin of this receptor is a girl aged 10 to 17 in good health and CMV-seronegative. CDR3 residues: CASSLVRLADGLGRETQYF. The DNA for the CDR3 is TGCGCCAGCAGCTTGGTTCGACTAGCGGATGGTCTTGGTCGAGAGACCCAGTACTTC.